This passage covers 29 T cell receptor beta chains from one sample sequenced in a study of T cells in localized non-small cell lung cancer (dated by TCRdb to the early 2020s). The library came from the immunoSEQ multiplex PCR assay. TCRdb's version of the immuneACCESS table is confined to in-frame rearrangements and falls short of the full clone set. An unresolved V gene accounts for under half of the shortfall where checked; the remainder is of unknown origin. This sample gives about 21,000 clones in total; approximately 90% of them show up just once. 8% to 9.5% of the sample is taken by the ten largest. This specimen was peripheral blood, taken before any cancer treatment. The receptor set was obtained from a man aged 40 to 70 with stage I lung adenocarcinoma.

The chain recombines TRBV6-1 with TRBJ1-2; D possibly corresponds to TRBD1 (5 bases). Trimming left V 2 bases short and J 4 bases short, with 14 bases between. Germline V lookup: CDR1 MNHNS, CDR2 SASEGT. CDR3 size: 15 residues. The CDR3 loop reads CASSESIGGSYGYTF. CDR3 in DNA: TGTGCCAGCAGTGAATCCATTGGGGGTTCCTATGGCTACACCTTC.

This chain links TRBV5-1 with TRBJ2-7; the D gene is possibly TRBD2 (6 bases). This CDR3 is 13 amino acids long. Germline V gives CDR1 SGHRS, CDR2 YFSETQ. V was shortened by 6 bases and J by 5 bases, with 15 bases between the two germline ends. CDR3 sequence (DNA): TGCGCCAGCACGGAGGGGTCGATGCACGAGCAGTACTTC. It codes for CASTEGSMHEQYF.

The rearrangement links TRBV5-4 to TRBJ1-6; tentative D call: TRBD1 (5 bases). The CDR3 is 15 residues long. The germline V gene encodes CDR1 SGHNT and CDR2 YYREEE (reference sequence). V was cut by 0 bases and J by 9 bases, with 13 bases left in between. The CDR3 coding sequence is TGTGCCAGCAGCTTGGGTGGGACGGGGGTTTCACCCCTCCACTTT. Residues: CASSLGGTGVSPLHF.

This clone was picked up one time. The genes are TRBV7-9 and TRBJ1-2, with 8 bases lining up with TRBD1. Germline CDR1 reads SEHNR; CDR2 reads FQNEAQ (reference sequence). V lost 5 bases to trimming and J lost 4 bases; unmatched junction nucleotides: 9. CDR3 length equals 15 residues. Written as DNA, the CDR3 is TGTGCCAGCAGCGAGGGACAGGCGGATACCTATGGCTACACCTTC. This translates into CASSEGQADTYGYTF.

The J gene is TRBJ2-3, the V gene TRBV5-6; a weak D match, TRBD2 (5 bases). Trimming cost V 4 bases and J 1 base, with 16 bases left between them. Germline CDR1 and CDR2: SGHDT and YYEEEE. The CDR3 has 16 amino acids. The CDR3 region has the DNA TGTGCCAGCAGCCGTTCAGTTGGACTTCGCACAGATACGCAGTATTTT. Protein sequence: CASSRSVGLRTDTQYF.

The chain combines TRBV5-4 with TRBJ1-5; D is unclear. V was pared by 1 base and J by 3 bases, with 5 bases between. The germline V gene encodes CDR1 SGHNT and CDR2 YYREEE (reference sequence). This CDR3 contains 13 residues. The CDR3 is CASSLSPNQPQHF. In DNA form, the CDR3 reads TGTGCCAGCAGCTTGTCACCCAATCAGCCCCAGCATTTT.

The gene calls are TRBV27 and TRBJ2-1; either TRBD1 or TRBD2 may fit D (5 bases each). CDR1 and CDR2 (germline): MNHEY, SMNVEV (reference sequence). This CDR3 has 16 amino acids. V was cut by 3 bases and J by 9 bases, with 21 bases left in between. Written as DNA, the CDR3 is TGTGCCAGCAGTTTCCCAGGGAGAAGCACATTCAGTGAGCAGTTCTTC. It is translated as CASSFPGRSTFSEQFF.

The chain combines TRBV28 with TRBJ1-2; TRBD1 might be the D (6 bases). V lost 3 bases and J lost 7, with 12 bases in between. Germline loops: CDR1 MDHEN, CDR2 SYDVKM. This CDR3 comprises 13 residues. DNA for the CDR3: TGTGCCAGCAGTTTGCGGGGGGCGGGTGGCTACACCTTC. The encoded protein is CASSLRGAGGYTF.

This sequence joins TRBV7-9 and TRBJ2-2; 15 bases are a match to TRBD2. CDR1 and CDR2 from the germline V gene are SEHNR and FQNEAQ (reference sequence). V lost 4 bases and J lost 6; bases outside the gene matches: 6. The CDR3 runs to 17 residues. CDR3 nucleotides: TGTGCCAGCAGCTGGAGGACTAGCGGGAGGGCGGCCGGGGAGCTGTTTTTT. Translating it yields CASSWRTSGRAAGELFF.

The V call is TRBV12-5, the J call TRBJ2-7, with a possible D match to TRBD1 (6 bases). CDR1 is LGHNT, CDR2 FRNRAP, per germline. Between the trimmed V and J ends, which lost 6 bases and 4 bases, there was a span of 13 bases. The CDR3 spans 13 residues. CDR3 residues: CASGPRGSYEQYF. The CDR3 bases are TGTGCTAGTGGCCCCAGGGGTTCGTACGAGCAGTACTTC.

This clone was recorded a few times. The chain recombines TRBV7-6 with TRBJ1-3, with D hard to call. There are 15 residues in the CDR3. V lost 5 bases and J lost 0, with 11 bases in between. Germline-derived CDR1 and CDR2 are SGHVS and FNYEAQ. The CDR3 loop is CASSEEPSSGNTIYF. CDR3 DNA: TGTGCCAGCAGCGAGGAGCCTTCCTCTGGAAACACCATATATTTT.

The chain uses TRBV18 and TRBJ2-7, with no clear D. The CDR3 has 12 amino acids. CDR1 is KGHSH, CDR2 LQKENI, per germline. V was pared by 4 bases and J by 7 bases, with 11 bases between. Here the CDR3 reads CASSQAGREQYF. DNA for the CDR3: TGTGCCAGCTCACAGGCCGGAAGGGAGCAGTACTTC. The whole variable domain, filled in from reference TRBV18 and TRBJ2-7, reads NAGVMQNPRHLVRRRGQEARLRCSPMKGHSHVYWYRQLPEEGLKFMVYLQKENIIDESGMPKERFSAEFPKEGPSILRIQQVVRGDSAAYFCASSQAGREQYFGPGTRLTVT.

V and J are TRBV5-6 and TRBJ2-2; D call uncertain. CDR3 length equals 15 residues. Between the trimmed V and J ends, which lost 1 base and 0 bases, there was a span of 7 bases. Germline V CDR1 and CDR2: SGHDT, YYEEEE. The DNA for the CDR3 is TGTGCCAGCAGCTTGATAGGGCCGAACACCGGGGAGCTGTTTTTT. Its translation: CASSLIGPNTGELFF.

V is TRBV12-1 and J is TRBJ2-7; TRBD2 reflects the table's D call only, with no check against the DNA. TRBV12-1 is noted as a pseudogene. The CDR3 totals 16 residues. CDR3: CASSSIYRLAEYEQYF. DNA of the CDR3: TGTGCCAGCAGCTCCATTTATCGCCTAGCGGAGTACGAGCAGTACTTC.

The chain couples TRBV5-6 to TRBJ2-3; tentative D call: TRBD2 (5 bases). The CDR3 extends over 14 amino acids. Per the germline V gene, CDR1 is SGHDT and CDR2 is YYEEEE. V dropped 7 bases and J dropped 6 bases, with 18 bases sitting between them. The CDR3 coding sequence is TGTGCCAGCTCAAACCGGGGTCGGTACGATACGCAGTATTTT. This encodes CASSNRGRYDTQYF.

This chain joins TRBV12-5 and TRBJ2-3; 7 positions match TRBD2. Germline CDR1 is LGHNT and CDR2 is FRNRAP. CDR3 size: 15 residues. The trim removed 6 bases at V and 0 bases at J, leaving 6 bases unmatched. The CDR3 sequence: CASGSGTTSTDTQYF. Written as DNA, the CDR3 is TGTGCTAGTGGGAGCGGGACTACCAGCACAGATACGCAGTATTTT. Based on the CDR3 plus reference TRBV12-5 and TRBJ2-3, the full variable domain is DARVTQTPRHKVTEMGQEVTMRCQPILGHNTVFWYRQTMMQGLELLAYFRNRAPLDDSGMPKDRFSAEMPDATLATLKIQPSEPRDSAVYFCASGSGTTSTDTQYFGPGTRLTVL.

A remark on this clone: A junction end diverges from the germline sequence, so it may reflect a read error. The chain is built from TRBV7-7 and TRBJ2-7; a weak D match, TRBD1 (5 bases). The CDR3 has 13 amino acids. The V gene's germline CDR1 is SSHAT and CDR2 FNYEAQ (reference sequence). CDR3 in amino acids: CASSLGDSYEQYF. DNA of the CDR3: TGTGCTAGCAGCCTAGGCGACAGTTACGAGCAGTACTTC.

This clone turned up a few times. This chain joins TRBV10-3 and TRBJ2-1, with 11 bases fitting TRBD2. The V segment lost 5 bases and the J segment 7 bases; nucleotides outside the gene matches: 7. Germline CDR1 reads ENHRY; CDR2 reads SYGVKD. The CDR3 has 15 residues. As DNA, the CDR3 is TGTGCCATCAGTTCCACTAGCGGGAGTGTTAATGAGCAGTTCTTC. This codes for CAISSTSGSVNEQFF.

The chain couples TRBV10-3 to TRBJ2-1; D perhaps matches TRBD2 (5 bases). This CDR3 has 13 residues. In germline, CDR1 is ENHRY, CDR2 SYGVKD. The V and J ends lost 9 bases and 0 bases respectively, with 9 bases between them. The CDR3: CAIGGSSYNEQFF. The CDR3 region has the DNA TGTGCCATTGGAGGAAGCTCCTACAATGAGCAGTTCTTC.

This rearrangement joins TRBV6-1 to TRBJ1-4; no clear D gene. The germline V and J ends were trimmed by 7 bases and 5 bases, with 11 bases remaining between them. The CDR3 runs 13 residues. Germline V gene data show CDR1 as MNHNS and CDR2 as SASEGT. DNA for the CDR3: TGTGCCAGCAACCGACGGCTGAATGAAAAACTGTTTTTT. As protein: CASNRRLNEKLFF.

The rearrangement uses TRBV29-1 and TRBJ1-1, with D perhaps matching TRBD1 (6 bases). The CDR3 loop spans 14 amino acids. From germline, CDR1 is SQVTM and CDR2 ANQGSEA. V lost 0 bases and J 10 bases, leaving 18 bases between the germline ends. The CDR3 nucleotides are TGCAGCGTTGAAGATCGGGGGGCGAGAGGGCGAGCTTTCTTT. The encoded protein is CSVEDRGARGRAFF.

The V and J genes are TRBV27 and TRBJ1-1; D gene ambiguous. Germline lookup yields CDR1 MNHEY and CDR2 SMNVEV (reference sequence). This CDR3 is built from 13 residues. V was shortened by 2 bases and J by 8 bases, with 12 bases between the two germline ends. CDR3 region: CASSLNVGLEAFF. DNA of the CDR3: TGTGCCAGCAGTTTAAATGTAGGATTGGAAGCTTTCTTT.

The chain carries TRBV11-3 and TRBJ2-7, with 11 positions matching TRBD1. The germline CDR1 and CDR2 sequences are SGHNT and YENEEA. The CDR3 is 15 residues long. The V gene end was trimmed by 8 bases and the J gene end by 6 bases; junction bases not matched to a gene: 12. CDR3 amino acids: CASFSGTGGSGEQYF. CDR3 coding DNA: TGTGCCAGCTTTTCCGGGACAGGGGGGTCCGGCGAGCAGTACTTC.

The chain recombines TRBV11-2 with TRBJ2-1; D perhaps matches TRBD1 (5 bases). V was trimmed by 4 bases and J by 9 bases, leaving 10 bases between them. The CDR3 covers 12 residues. Germline assignment: CDR1 SGHAT and CDR2 FQNNGV. The CDR3 DNA is TGTGCCAGCAGCTCCACAGGCAGTGAGCAGTTCTTC. Its translation: CASSSTGSEQFF.

The J gene is TRBJ2-1, the V gene TRBV5-6; TRBD2 might be the D (6 bases). This CDR3 spans 13 amino acids. Trimming took 2 bases from V and 10 from J, leaving 13 bases between them. The V gene's germline CDR1 is SGHDT and CDR2 YYEEEE. CDR3 region: CASSFNGGSEQFF. CDR3 sequence (DNA): TGTGCCAGCAGCTTTAACGGGGGTTCAGAGCAGTTCTTC.

The chain uses TRBV13 and TRBJ1-1; D gene uncertain. Germline V lookup: CDR1 PRHDT, CDR2 FYEKMQ (reference sequence). The CDR3 is made up of 13 amino acids. V was clipped by 10 bases and J by 1 base, with 13 bases between them. The CDR3 sequence is CATSHGRNTEAFF. CDR3 in DNA: TGTGCCACCAGTCACGGTAGGAACACTGAAGCTTTCTTT.

The J gene is TRBJ2-1, the V gene TRBV30; perhaps D is TRBD1 or TRBD2 (5 bases each). This CDR3 is built from 18 residues. Germline loops: CDR1 GTSNPN, CDR2 SVGIG (reference sequence). Trimming took 7 bases from V and 5 from J, leaving 30 bases between them. CDR3 in DNA: TGTGCCTCCACTAGAACCAAGCCGGGCGGACATCTGAACAATGAGCAGTTCTTC. It specifies CASTRTKPGGHLNNEQFF.

V usage is TRBV5-8 and J usage is TRBJ2-5; 12 positions match TRBD2. The V segment lost 2 bases and the J segment 3 bases; nucleotides outside the gene matches: 2. This CDR3 has 15 residues. Germline CDR1 and CDR2: SGHTS and YDEGEE. In DNA, the CDR3 is TGTGCCAGCAGCTTTGGACTAGCGGGGAAAGAGACCCAGTACTTC. Translation gives CASSFGLAGKETQYF.

The chain uses TRBV29-1 and TRBJ2-3; a possible D gene is TRBD1 (5 bases). There are 15 residues in the CDR3. Per the germline V gene, CDR1 is SQVTM and CDR2 is ANQGSEA. V was clipped by 7 bases and J by 4 bases, with 21 bases between them. CDR3 loop: CSAAPPINRPDTQYF. The CDR3 nucleotides are TGCAGCGCCGCACCACCGATAAACAGGCCAGATACGCAGTATTTT.